The sequence of this T cell receptor beta chain was determined in a study of blood T cell repertoires in COVID-19. Using immunoSEQ multiplex PCR, the repertoire was profiled, and TCRdb retains in-frame clones only, with some absent. The table lists around 270,000 clones, approximately 86% of them singletons. V was trimmed by 7 bases and J by 0 bases, leaving 9 bases between them. The germline gives CDR1 LNHDA, CDR2 SQIVND (reference sequence). This CDR3 has 14 residues. This receptor was obtained from a young man with active or convalescent COVID-19. The chain employs TRBV19 and TRBJ1-4; D not certain. Sequenced: peripheral blood. CDR3 sequence: CASMRDPTNEKLFF. The CDR3 DNA sequence: TGTGCCAGTATGCGGGATCCAACTAATGAAAAACTGTTTTTT. The full variable domain, with the rest looked up from reference TRBV19 and TRBJ1-4, is DGGITQSPKYLFRKEGQNVTLSCEQNLNHDAMYWYRQDPGQGLRLIYYSQIVNDFQKGDIAEGYSVSREKKESFPLTVTSAQKNPTAFYLCASMRDPTNEKLFFGSGTQLSVL.